The rows below give T cell receptor beta chains drawn from one sample of a study of blood T cell repertoires in COVID-19. Sequencing was performed with immunoSEQ multiplex PCR; in TCRdb, only in-frame clones are kept and a portion is missing. The sample carries 130,000 to 150,000 clones, about 86% recorded once. Sequencing input: peripheral blood. Every receptor here comes from a woman aged 45 to 65 with active or convalescent COVID-19. Both conserved end residues are part of each CDR3.

>TRBJ1-2|TRBV25-1
CASSRSDYGYTF
>TRBJ1-4|TRBV5-3
CARSFWTENEKLFF
>TRBJ1-6|TRBV5-5
CASSLFQWTGNSPLHF
>TRBJ2-1|TRBV7-6
CASSLASTGNEQFF
>TRBJ2-3|TRBV11-2
CASSLAASGGRTDTQYF
>TRBJ1-3|TRBV9
CASTHDRTGAPIVSGNTIYF
>TRBJ2-7|TRBV2
CASQGLDNYEQYF
>TRBJ2-7|TRBV13
CASSRETSGSSYEQYF
>TRBJ1-1|TRBV7-9
CASSPRQGAAYTEAFF
>TRBJ1-1|TRBV28
CASSLIQGTTEAFF
>TRBJ2-7|TRBV19
CASSAAGGYEQYF
>TRBJ1-2|TRBV6-2/TRBV6-3
CASSSNRAPLNYGYTF
>TRBJ2-7|TRBV27
CASSRDRGYEQYF
>TRBJ1-2|TRBV3-1/TRBV3-2
CASSQGQNYGYTF
>TRBJ1-2|TRBV12-3/TRBV12-4
CASSSRRGKGYTF
>TRBJ1-1|TRBV29-1
CSVEGRRTEAFF
>TRBJ1-2|TRBV15
CATSREHARGVIRGYTF
>TRBJ1-4|TRBV27
CASSPSQGDFNEKLFF
>TRBJ1-2|TRBV15
CATSRDGGNYGYTF
>TRBJ1-1|TRBV5-6
CASSLGTGEGAFF
>TRBJ2-7|TRBV5-1
CASSLIPSGDPYEQYF
>TRBJ1-5|TRBV27
CASSQVSSNQPQHF
>TRBJ2-1|TRBV7-2
CASSLEQGTYNEQFF
>TRBJ2-2|TRBV3-1/TRBV3-2
CASSPRGWGTGELFF
>TRBJ2-4|TRBV5-1
CASSPQDSGGSLAKNIQYF
>TRBJ2-3|TRBV9
CASSEEDYPGLADTQYF
>TRBJ1-5|TRBV7-6
CASSRGDRGNQPQHF
>TRBJ1-3|TRBV27
CASSSTGGSSGNTIYF
>TRBJ2-7|TRBV14
CASSLTRTGYEQYF
>TRBJ1-1|TRBV2
CASSGFRTGRDTEAFF
>TRBJ1-4|TRBV7-2
CASSPRASRGEKLFF
>TRBJ1-1|TRBV29-1
CSVSRDSVAFF
>TRBJ2-3|TRBV7-9
CASSLRLGGGTDTQYF
>TRBJ1-3|TRBV7-8
CASSLTGGFSGNTIYF
>TRBJ1-2|TRBV15
CATSRDLAFDGYTF
>TRBJ1-1|TRBV19
CASSSRDRETEAFF
>TRBJ1-2|TRBV11-2
CASRPTGVNGYTF
>TRBJ2-1|TRBV5-5
CASSLPVETSGGGSRREQFF
>TRBJ1-1|TRBV4-1
CASNQGGTEAFF
>TRBJ1-2|TRBV19
CASSTRQGGDYGYTF
>TRBJ1-1|TRBV7-9
CASSPGQGSNRNTEAFF
>TRBJ1-1|TRBV4-2
CASSQDLGGKGTEAFF
>TRBJ2-1|TRBV28
CASGVPGTAHNEQFF
>TRBJ2-7|TRBV4-3
CASSSEMTSGSYEQYF
>TRBJ1-5|TRBV6-1
CASSESGYGGSNQPQHF
>TRBJ2-3|TRBV5-1
CASSLGQTTDTQYF
>TRBJ1-5|TRBV5-1
CASSPNTGGNQPQHF
>TRBJ2-5|TRBV5-1
CASSFPTAQETQYF
>TRBJ1-4|TRBV14
CASSQGFGTANEKLFF
>TRBJ1-5|TRBV28
CASSPGTGEQPQHF
>TRBJ1-4|TRBV19
CATQAGLNEKLFF
>TRBJ2-1|TRBV6-4
CASSLASSRSSYNEQFF
>TRBJ1-2|TRBV7-2
CASSSRTGYNGYTF
>TRBJ2-2|TRBV7-8
CASSSFREEGAANTGELFF
>TRBJ2-2|TRBV10-3
CAISKGLAGGNTGELFF